The 5 T cell receptor beta chains below all came from one sample that was sequenced in a study of T-cell reconstitution after alpha-beta-depleted transplantation in children (dated by TCRdb to about 2016). Explained via the paper, the treatment or condition label denotes: allogeneic hematopoietic cell transplantation with graft depleted of TCRalphabeta T cells and CD19 B cells. Receptor libraries were prepared by PCR. The sequencer listed for this sample is Illumina HiSeq 2500. TCR library preparation used molecular barcoding, with unique molecular identifiers applied to normalize quantification of the TCRbeta repertoire. In TCRdb, the public reads were trimmed at Q25 with fastp and aligned with MiXCR, with productive beta chains retained. Merged by CDR3 protein, the rows form single entries marked with the most common genes and DNA. The table for this sample lists 580,000 or so distinct CDR3 sequences; approximately 22% of them were counted only once. In total, the top ten clones hold around 14% of the sample.

Sequences were derived from PBMCs, mostly from graft donor cells, sampled 360 days after TCRalphabeta/CD19-depleted stem cell transplant. These receptors all stem from a boy in the first two years of life who had a stem cell transplant for acute myeloid leukemia, so the T cells may come from the graft donor.

The V gene is TRBV7-2, the J gene TRBJ2-1, with D perhaps TRBD2 (5 bases). Germline CDR1 SGHTA, CDR2 FQGNSA. The CDR3 has 16 residues. V lost 0 bases and J 0 bases, leaving 9 bases between the germline ends. For the CDR3, the DNA is TGTGCCAGCAGCTTAGCCAGACTAAGCTCCTACAATGAGCAGTTCTTC. Protein: CASSLARLSSYNEQFF.

This clonotype was seen a few times. The V call is TRBV20-1, the J call TRBJ2-5; 9 bases map to TRBD2. V was pared by 0 bases and J by 4 bases, with 3 bases of the junction left unmatched. This CDR3 has 14 amino acids. The germline gives CDR1 DFQATT, CDR2 SNEGSKA (reference sequence). This chain's CDR3 is CSARERGGLETQYF. CDR3 nucleotide sequence: TGCAGTGCTAGAGAGCGGGGGGGCCTAGAGACCCAGTACTTC.

This clonotype was recorded a few times. The chain employs TRBV7-2 and TRBJ1-2; 10 positions match TRBD1. CDR1 is SGHTA and CDR2 is FQGNSA in the germline V gene. The CDR3 sequence is 12 residues long. After removal of 2 bases from V and 12 bases from J, the junction contained 3 bases not matched to a gene. The CDR3 nucleotides read TGTGCCAGCAGCTTACCCGGGACAGGGGACACCTTC. Its protein product is CASSLPGTGDTF.

The CDR3 loop reads CAWSVRDSQPQHF. The CDR3 DNA reads as TGTGCCTGGAGTGTACGTGACAGCCAGCCCCAGCATTTT. The rearrangement links TRBV30 to TRBJ1-5; maybe TRBD1 (5 bases). Per the germline V gene, CDR1 is GTSNPN and CDR2 is SVGIG (reference sequence). CDR3 size: 13 residues. Trimming pared 0 bases from V and 7 bases from J, leaving 10 bases between.

This clonotype was seen a handful of times. CDR3 loop: CASSYGGGFEAFF. The CDR3, as DNA: TGTGCCAGCAGTTACGGGGGAGGGTTTGAAGCTTTCTTT. The gene calls are TRBV6-5 and TRBJ1-1; weak D call: TRBD1 (5 bases). Looked up from germline, CDR1 is MNHEY and CDR2 is SVGAGI. This CDR3 is built from 13 residues. Trimming took 2 bases from V and 7 from J, leaving 11 bases between them.